A selection of T cell receptor beta chains follows, all from one sample in a study of OX40 agonist ivuxolimab in advanced cancers. Measured with immunoSEQ multiplex PCR; TCRdb has only the in-frame clones, and not every one. Seen here are roughly 38,000 clones, around 82% observed once, and the top ten hold 1.5% to 2%. This sample comprised CD4+ or CD8+ T cells sorted from blood, obtained in a trial of the OX40 agonist ivuxolimab. All receptors come from an adult with an advanced solid tumor such as melanoma, head and neck, liver or kidney cancer. The CDR3 runs from the conserved cysteine through the conserved F or W. Each record gives: D gene, J gene, clone size, V gene, CDR3 DNA, CDR3 protein. The D gene is left open where the match is weak. Expanded clones are given a class, and other clones once, few, many or no size at all.

-,TRBJ1-1,-,TRBV6-6,TGTGCCAGCAGTTATGAAGGGCCGAACACTGAAGCTTTCTTT,CASSYEGPNTEAFF
-,TRBJ1-2,once,TRBV5-1,TGCGCCAGCAGCCCGGAGGGGGGGGACTATGGCTACACCTTC,CASSPEGGDYGYTF
TRBD2,TRBJ2-1,few,TRBV11-3,TGTGCCAGCAGCCCGGGCGGACGGCGGGGGGGCGGTGAGCAGTTCTTC,CASSPGGRRGGGEQFF
TRBD2,TRBJ2-7,-,TRBV6-5,TGTGCCAGCAGTTTCATAGCGGGGGACTCCTACGAGCAGTACTTC,CASSFIAGDSYEQYF
TRBD1,TRBJ1-2,-,TRBV6-6,TGTGCCAGTCGCAGGGGGCTGAACTATGGCTACACCTTC,CASRRGLNYGYTF
-,TRBJ2-1,-,TRBV19,TGTGCCAGTAGTACCAGACGGGGTCTCAATGAGCAGTTCTTC,CASSTRRGLNEQFF
TRBD1,TRBJ1-5,-,TRBV7-2,TGTGCCAGCAGCCTCAGACAGGGTACTCAGCCCCAGCATTTT,CASSLRQGTQPQHF
-,TRBJ2-7,-,TRBV11-3,TGTGCCAGCAGCTTAGACCACCTTGGGGAGCAGTACTTC,CASSLDHLGEQYF
TRBD1,TRBJ2-7,-,TRBV2,TGTGCCAGCAGACGGGACAGCTCCTACGAGCAGTACTTC,CASRRDSSYEQYF
-,TRBJ2-7,-,TRBV5-4,TGTGCCAGCAGCTTGGGGACGGACACATCCTCCTACGAGCAGTACTTC,CASSLGTDTSSYEQYF
-,TRBJ2-2,-,TRBV11-2,TGTGCCAGCAGCCCCTCCGGTGGGTTCACGAACACCGGGGAGCTGTTTTTT,CASSPSGGFTNTGELFF
TRBD1,TRBJ2-7,-,TRBV6-1,TGTGCCAGCAAACCGGGACAGGGCGGAACCTACGAGCAGTACTTC,CASKPGQGGTYEQYF
TRBD1,TRBJ1-4,-,TRBV7-6,TGTGCCAGCAGTCCCGGGACAGGGAGTGAAAAACTGTTTTTT,CASSPGTGSEKLFF
-,TRBJ2-5,-,TRBV6-1,TGTGCCAGCAGTGAAACGTTGGGGGGTCGGGGGACCCAGTACTTC,CASSETLGGRGTQYF
-,TRBJ2-7,-,TRBV4-2,TGTGCCAGCAGCGCCCGTGGGACGGAAAAATACGAGCAGTACTTC,CASSARGTEKYEQYF
TRBD1,TRBJ2-7,-,TRBV7-9,TGTGCCAGCAGCCCCTTGACAGGGAGCGGCTACGAGCAGTACTTC,CASSPLTGSGYEQYF
TRBD2,TRBJ2-7,-,TRBV2,TGTGCCAGCAGTGGGGGAGCGGGGGGGCGTCACCCCGAGCAGTACTTC,CASSGGAGGRHPEQYF
-,TRBJ1-5,-,TRBV5-1,TGCGCCAGCAGCTTGGCCTTAGGGTATCAGCCCCAGCATTTT,CASSLALGYQPQHF
-,TRBJ2-5,-,TRBV7-9,TGTGCCAGCAGCTTAGTACCCAGGACAGCTCAAGAGACCCAGTACTTC,CASSLVPRTAQETQYF
-,TRBJ2-1,-,TRBV7-7,TGTGCTAGCAGCTTAAGTGGGGCAAATGAGCAGTTCTTC,CASSLSGANEQFF
-,TRBJ2-7,-,TRBV4-1,TGCGCCAGCAGCCAAGAGTCTAGGGCAGCCACCTACGAGCAGTACTTC,CASSQESRAATYEQYF
TRBD2,TRBJ2-3,-,TRBV6-1,TGTGCCAGCAGTGAAGGGACTAGCCCTACCGATACGCAGTATTTT,CASSEGTSPTDTQYF
-,TRBJ1-2,-,TRBV6-5,TGTGCCAGCAGCCAGGCGGTCTATGGCTACACCTTC,CASSQAVYGYTF
-,TRBJ1-2,-,TRBV19,TGTGCCAGTAGTATAATCGAGTTCTATGGCTACACCTTC,CASSIIEFYGYTF
-,TRBJ1-5,-,TRBV18,TGTGCCAGCTCGCCCCGGGCCTCCCCTGGGGGGTTTCAGCCCCAGCATTTT,CASSPRASPGGFQPQHF
TRBD2,TRBJ2-7,-,TRBV5-1,TGCGCCAGCAGCTTGGCCGGGGGGACCGAGCAGTACTTC,CASSLAGGTEQYF
-,TRBJ1-1,once,TRBV7-3,TGTGCCAGCAGCTTATTCGGACAGCCGAACACTGAAGCTTTCTTT,CASSLFGQPNTEAFF
-,TRBJ2-7,-,TRBV7-2,TGTGCCAGCAGCTGGGGATTAGCGCGACCCTCTAGAGAGCAGTACTTC,CASSWGLARPSREQYF
TRBD1,TRBJ2-1,-,TRBV11-3,TGTGCCAGCAGCTTAGAACCAGGGGGCTACAATGAGCAGTTCTTC,CASSLEPGGYNEQFF
-,TRBJ1-5,-,TRBV30,TGTGCCTGGAGTGGACCCGCAGGGGATCAGCCCCAGCATTTT,CAWSGPAGDQPQHF
-,TRBJ2-3,-,TRBV7-2,TGTGCCAGCAGCTTAGTGAGCGGTAGCACAGATACGCAGTATTTT,CASSLVSGSTDTQYF
-,TRBJ1-2,-,TRBV7-8,TGTGCCAGCTTCACACAGAAGCTATTCTATGGCTACACCTTC,CASFTQKLFYGYTF
-,TRBJ2-2,-,TRBV12-5,TGTGCTAGTGGTTTCCAACAGGGTGGCCAATACACCGGGGAGCTGTTTTTT,CASGFQQGGQYTGELFF
-,TRBJ1-1,-,TRBV18,TGTGCCAGCTCAGAATCAAGGAACACTGAAGCTTTCTTT,CASSESRNTEAFF
-,TRBJ2-4,-,TRBV5-1,TGCGCCAGCAGCGTCGGGGATGAAGGTTCCGAGGGTAACATTCAGTACTTC,CASSVGDEGSEGNIQYF
-,TRBJ1-2,-,TRBV4-3,TGCGCCAGCAGCCAAGATTACGGGTCGTATGGCTACACCTTC,CASSQDYGSYGYTF
-,TRBJ2-5,-,TRBV7-2,TGTGCCAGCAGCCATAGCACTAGCGAGGGACAGGAGACCCAGTACTTC,CASSHSTSEGQETQYF
-,TRBJ1-1,-,TRBV4-1,TGCGCCAGCAGCCAAGAGTGGGGGGGCTGGACTGAAGCTTTCTTT,CASSQEWGGWTEAFF
TRBD1,TRBJ2-3,-,TRBV19,TGTGCCAGTAGTATCCCGGGACAGGGGTCAGATACGCAGTATTTT,CASSIPGQGSDTQYF
-,TRBJ1-1,-,TRBV11-3,TGTGCCAGCAGCTTTACGGGGACTGAAGCTTTCTTT,CASSFTGTEAFF
-,TRBJ1-1,once,TRBV30,TGTGCCTGGAGTGTATACAGGGAGAAGACTGAAGCTTTCTTT,CAWSVYREKTEAFF
TRBD1,TRBJ2-4,-,TRBV7-2,TGTGCCAGCAGCGCCTCCGGGACAGGGGAAAACATTCAGTACTTC,CASSASGTGENIQYF
-,TRBJ2-5,-,TRBV5-6,TGTGCCAGCAGCCCAAGGGGGTGGCAAGAGACCCAGTACTTC,CASSPRGWQETQYF
-,TRBJ1-5,-,TRBV27,TGTGCCAGCAGTTTATCGGGGTCCAATCAGCCCCAGCATTTT,CASSLSGSNQPQHF
-,TRBJ1-6,-,TRBV11-2,TGTGCCAGCAGCTTAGAGGGCTACTCTAGCTCCTATAATTCACCCCTCCACTTT,CASSLEGYSSSYNSPLHF
TRBD1,TRBJ2-5,-,TRBV6-6,TGTGCCGGCGGCGCCGACAGGGGAGAAGAGACCCAGTACTTC,CAGGADRGEETQYF
TRBD2,TRBJ2-7,-,TRBV14,TGTGCCAGCAGCCAAGTGGGTCTAGCGGGGGGTCTACCCTACGAGCAGTACTTC,CASSQVGLAGGLPYEQYF
TRBD2,TRBJ2-3,-,TRBV2,TGTGCCAGCAGTGAAAATAGCGGGAGCACAGATACGCAGTATTTT,CASSENSGSTDTQYF
-,TRBJ1-4,-,TRBV19,TGTGCCAGTAGGCGTAACAGGCCCCGTAATGAAAAACTGTTTTTT,CASRRNRPRNEKLFF
TRBD1,TRBJ1-1,few,TRBV29-1,TGCAGCGTTGACAGGGGGCGAACTGAAGCTTTCTTT,CSVDRGRTEAFF
TRBD2,TRBJ2-3,-,TRBV5-4,TGTGCCAGCAGCCGGGGGGGCTACACAGATACGCAGTATTTT,CASSRGGYTDTQYF
-,TRBJ2-3,-,TRBV18,TGTGCCAGCTCACCTATAGGACAGATCCAGTATTTT,CASSPIGQIQYF
TRBD1,TRBJ1-1,-,TRBV6-5,TGTGCCAGCATTGGACAGGGCAAAACTGAAGCTTTCTTT,CASIGQGKTEAFF